Presented here are 10 T cell receptor beta chains from one specimen sequenced in a study of blood T cell repertoires in COVID-19. Libraries were prepared by immunoSEQ multiplex PCR; TCRdb keeps only in-frame clonotypes and omits some of them. The sample holds more than 250,000 clones, around 87% seen once. The source material was peripheral blood. The source of these receptors is a man aged 45-65 years with active or convalescent COVID-19.

The chain links TRBV6-4 to TRBJ1-1, with D unclear. The germline gives CDR1 MRHNA, CDR2 SNTAGT. Deletions cut 5 bases from V and 3 bases from J, with 16 bases between. The CDR3 has 15 residues. CDR3 in DNA: TGTGCCAGCAGTCCCCGAGGTGGCACGTACACTGAAGCTTTCTTT. Translation: CASSPRGGTYTEAFF.

This chain connects TRBV7-8 to TRBJ2-5; perhaps TRBD1 as D (5 bases). The V and J ends lost 5 bases and 0 bases respectively, with 13 bases between them. The V gene's germline CDR1 is SGHVS and CDR2 FQNEAQ. CDR3 size: 15 residues. The CDR3 reads CASSPRQLYQETQYF. Here the CDR3 DNA reads TGTGCCAGCAGCCCAAGACAGTTGTACCAAGAGACCCAGTACTTC.

The chain employs TRBV18 and TRBJ1-6, with a possible D match to TRBD1 (5 bases). Between the trimmed V and J ends, which lost 6 bases and 5 bases, there was a span of 11 bases. Germline CDR1 is KGHSH and CDR2 is LQKENI. This CDR3 contains 14 residues. The CDR3 loop is CASSLDSNNSPLHF. CDR3 coding DNA: TGTGCCAGCTCGCTCGACAGCAATAATTCACCCCTCCACTTT.

With respect to this clone: This sample includes further DNA sequences coding for the same CDR3. The chain joins TRBV7-3 to TRBJ2-1, with 14 bases lining up with TRBD2. V was clipped by 2 bases and J by 6 bases; unmatched bases: 3. The CDR3 extends over 16 amino acids. Per germline, CDR1 SGHTA and CDR2 FQGTGA. The CDR3 coding sequence is TGTGCCAGCAGCTTATTGGGACTAGCGGGAGCCAATGAGCAGTTCTTC. Its translation is CASSLLGLAGANEQFF.

CDR3 DNA sequence: TGTGCCAGCAGCGGTAGCGGGAGTTGGACAGATACGCAGTATTTT. Encoded protein: CASSGSGSWTDTQYF. This chain connects TRBV7-6 to TRBJ2-3; TRBD2 matches 9 bases. The CDR3 covers 15 residues. Germline CDR1 SGHVS, CDR2 FNYEAQ. With V trimmed by 5 bases and J by 3 bases, 6 bases remained unmatched.

V and J are TRBV10-2 and TRBJ2-2; D is possibly TRBD1 (6 bases). The germline CDR1 and CDR2 sequences are WSHSY and SAAADI. The CDR3 has 14 amino acids. With 6 bases removed from V and 6 bases from J, the gap between germline ends came to 14 bases. CDR3 bases: TGCGCCAGCAGGGCAGGGGATATAGCCGGGGAGCTGTTTTTT. Translated: CASRAGDIAGELFF.

The genes are TRBV4-3 and TRBJ1-2; the D is unclear. V was trimmed by 2 bases and J by 2 bases, leaving 21 bases between them. The length of the CDR3 is 18 residues. Germline CDR1 reads LGHNA; CDR2 reads YSLEER. The CDR3 loop is CASSQFRGGPSGNYGYTF. CDR3 nucleotide sequence: TGCGCCAGCAGCCAATTTAGAGGCGGCCCGAGCGGGAACTATGGCTACACCTTC.

The chain links TRBV5-8 to TRBJ2-3; tentatively, D is TRBD1 (6 bases). The CDR3 covers 18 residues. Trimming took 3 bases from V and 1 from J, leaving 21 bases between them. CDR1 and CDR2 from the germline V gene are SGHTS and YDEGEE. The CDR3: CASSWGPKAGARTDTQYF. The CDR3 DNA reads TGTGCCAGCAGCTGGGGGCCCAAAGCCGGGGCCCGCACAGATACGCAGTATTTT. Full variable domain (remainder filled in from reference TRBV5-8 and TRBJ2-3): EAGVTQSPTHLIKTRGQQATLRCSPISGHTSVYWYQQALGLGLQFLLWYDEGEERNRGNFPPRFSGRQFPNYSSELNVNALELEDSALYLCASSWGPKAGARTDTQYFGPGTRLTVL.

This clone was counted a single time. The chain couples TRBV28 to TRBJ1-5; D unresolved. Per germline, CDR1 MDHEN and CDR2 SYDVKM. CDR3 length equals 12 residues. V shed 11 bases and J shed 2 bases, with 10 bases lying between them. CDR3 bases: TGTGCCGGCCGCAGCGGCAATCAGCCCCAGCATTTT. It codes for CAGRSGNQPQHF.

This chain links TRBV27 with TRBJ1-1; 9 bases map to TRBD1. In germline, CDR1 is MNHEY, CDR2 SMNVEV (reference sequence). Trimming took 6 bases from V and 1 from J; bases not matched to a gene: 9. The CDR3 is 16 amino acids. CDR3 bases: TGTGCCAGCAGAGAGGACAGGGGTCATGGGAACACTGAAGCTTTCTTT. This gives the protein CASREDRGHGNTEAFF.